One sample yielded the 4 T cell receptor beta chains listed below, sequenced in a study of T cells in women clearing cervical HPV infection. Profiled with immunoSEQ multiplex PCR; TCRdb holds only in-frame clones, not every one. This sample contains approximately 40,000 clones. The sequenced material came from blood buffy coat. These receptors were collected from a woman aged 18 to 75 with a cervical HPV16 infection that either progressed to CIN3+ or cleared (not recorded which).

Remarks on this clone: The read ends 3 residues before the CDR3 terminus; that terminus is restored from the germline J gene. V usage is TRBV7-3 and J usage is TRBJ2-3; possibly TRBD2 for D (6 bases). The CDR3 contains 18 residues. Trimming took off 1 base at V and 0 bases at J, with 17 bases between the two ends. Germline-derived CDR1 and CDR2 are SGHTA and FQGTGA. This CDR3 reads CASSLSLGGFASTDTQYF. The covered CDR3 bases are TGTGCCAGCAGCTTAAGCCTCGGAGGGTTCGCAAGCACAGATACG.

CDR3 DNA (partial): TGTGCCAGCAGTATGGATCAGGGTATCACTGAA. Encoded protein: CASSMDQGITE. The full CDR3 sequence reads CASSMDQGITEAFF. The rearrangement uses TRBV28 and TRBJ1-1; D might be TRBD1 (5 bases). The CDR3 end falls 3 residues outside the read, so it is completed with the germline J gene. CDR1 and CDR2 from the germline V gene are MDHEN and SYDVKM. The CDR3 runs to 14 residues. Trimming left V 5 bases short and J 4 bases short, with 14 bases between.

Turning to this clone: Read coverage stops 3 residues before the CDR3 terminus; the germline J gene supplies the remainder. The chain combines TRBV19 with TRBJ2-7; 13 nucleotides agree with TRBD2. Germline-derived CDR1 and CDR2 are LNHDA and SQIVND (reference sequence). CDR3 length equals 15 residues. Trimming cost V 6 bases and J 0 bases; bases outside gene matches: 2. CDR3 DNA (partial): TGTGCCAGTAGGAGGACTAGCGGGAGCTCCTACGAG. Translated: CASRRTSGSSYE. The full CDR3 sequence reads CASRRTSGSSYEQYF.

About this clone itself: Sequencing ends 3 residues short of the CDR3 end; the germline J gene provides the rest. V usage is TRBV12-3 or TRBV12-4 and J usage is TRBJ1-2; the match to TRBD1 covers 10 bases. V lost 5 bases, J lost 4 bases, and 7 bases stayed unmatched. CDR3 length: 15 amino acids. The sequenced CDR3 bases are TGTGCCAGCAGTCCCTCGGACAGGGGGTCCTATGGC. Protein: CASSPSDRGSYG. The entire CDR3 is CASSPSDRGSYGYTF.